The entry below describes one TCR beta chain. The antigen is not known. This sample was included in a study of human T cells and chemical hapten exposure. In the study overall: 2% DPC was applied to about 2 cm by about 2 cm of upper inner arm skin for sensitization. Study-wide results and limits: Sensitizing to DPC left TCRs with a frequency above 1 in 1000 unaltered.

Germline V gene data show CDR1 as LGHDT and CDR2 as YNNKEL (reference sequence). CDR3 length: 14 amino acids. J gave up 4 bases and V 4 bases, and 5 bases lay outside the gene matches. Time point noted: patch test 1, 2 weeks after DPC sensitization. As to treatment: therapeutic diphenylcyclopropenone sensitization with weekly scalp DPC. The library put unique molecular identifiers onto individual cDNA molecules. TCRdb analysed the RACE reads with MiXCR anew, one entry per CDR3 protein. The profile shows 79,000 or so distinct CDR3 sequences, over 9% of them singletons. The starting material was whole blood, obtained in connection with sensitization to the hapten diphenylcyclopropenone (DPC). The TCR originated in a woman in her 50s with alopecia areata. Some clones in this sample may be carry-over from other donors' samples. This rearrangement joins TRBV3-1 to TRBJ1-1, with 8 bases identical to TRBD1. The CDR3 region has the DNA TGTGCCAGCAGCCCGAGGACAGGGATCACTGAAGCTTTCTTT. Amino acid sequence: CASSPRTGITEAFF.